Presented here are 18 T cell receptor beta chains from one specimen sequenced in a study of blood T cell repertoires in COVID-19. Repertoires were generated with immunoSEQ multiplex PCR, while TCRdb's copy carries only in-frame clones and drops some. Of fewer than 250,000 clones detected, around 80% appear once; the ten largest clones hold 15% to 20%. Sequenced input: peripheral blood. Receptors were obtained from a man aged 25-45 years with active or convalescent COVID-19.

The rearrangement links TRBV24-1 to TRBJ1-5; TRBD1 agrees at 12 bases. J was trimmed by 2 bases and V by 7 bases; bases with no gene match: 14. Per the germline V gene, CDR1 is KGHDR and CDR2 is SFDVKD. This CDR3 is 19 amino acids long. Here the CDR3 DNA reads TGTGCCACCAGCCCAGGGGGACAGGGGGCGATGGTAGGCAATCAGCCCCAGCATTTT. As protein: CATSPGGQGAMVGNQPQHF.

This chain connects TRBV6-2 or TRBV6-3 to TRBJ1-5; TRBD1 agrees at 7 bases. Unmatched junction bases numbered 5, after V lost 2 bases and J lost 7 bases. This CDR3 has 14 amino acids. CDR1 and CDR2 from the germline V gene are MNHEY and SVGEGT. CDR3 DNA: TGTGCCAGCAGTTACGGGGACAGAGGGCAGCCCCAGCATTTT. Protein product: CASSYGDRGQPQHF.

The V call is TRBV7-2, the J call TRBJ2-3; D remains unclear. Germline loops: CDR1 SGHTA, CDR2 FQGNSA. The V gene lost 3 bases and the J gene lost 4 bases, with 8 bases spanning the gap. This CDR3 is 13 amino acids long. CDR3 loop: CASSFESPDTQYF. The CDR3 region has the DNA TGTGCCAGCAGCTTCGAGTCCCCAGATACGCAGTATTTT. Full variable domain (remainder filled in from reference TRBV7-2 and TRBJ2-3): GAGVSQSPSNKVTEKGKDVELRCDPISGHTALYWYRQSLGQGLEFLIYFQGNSAPDKSGLPSDRFSAERTGGSVSTLTIQRTQQEDSAVYLCASSFESPDTQYFGPGTRLTVL.

The J gene is TRBJ1-2, the V gene TRBV25-1; D possibly corresponds to TRBD1 (5 bases). The CDR3 covers 13 residues. Germline V CDR1 and CDR2: MGHDK, SYGVNS. V was cut by 4 bases and J by 7 bases, with 13 bases left in between. CDR3 region: CASSVFTGGGYTF. In nucleotides, the CDR3 is TGTGCCAGCAGTGTGTTCACCGGGGGTGGCTACACCTTC.

The rearrangement uses TRBV6-6 and TRBJ2-5; D is unresolved. From germline, CDR1 is MNHNY and CDR2 SVGAGI (reference sequence). Trimming left V 2 bases short and J 5 bases short, with 6 bases between. The CDR3 spans 12 residues. The CDR3 DNA is TGTGCCAGCAGTTACGACGGGGAGACCCAGTACTTC. Its translation: CASSYDGETQYF.

This clone was seen a handful of times. The V gene is TRBV4-3, the J gene TRBJ1-2; the match to TRBD1 covers 8 bases. CDR3 length: 14 residues. Germline V gene data show CDR1 as LGHNA and CDR2 as YSLEER. With 4 bases clipped from V and 4 bases from J, the junction kept 5 bases outside the gene matches. This CDR3 reads CASSPGQGGYGYTF. DNA of the CDR3: TGCGCCAGCAGCCCTGGACAGGGCGGCTATGGCTACACCTTC.

This chain joins TRBV5-1 and TRBJ1-1; D is unclear. Germline assignment: CDR1 SGHRS and CDR2 YFSETQ. Trimming took off 3 bases at V and 1 base at J, with 7 bases between the two ends. The CDR3 has 13 residues. As DNA, the CDR3 is TGCGCCAGCAGCTGGGAGACGAACACTGAAGCTTTCTTT. This translates into CASSWETNTEAFF.

The chain carries TRBV2 and TRBJ2-1; 10 bases fit TRBD2. The CDR3 runs to 15 residues. Germline V lookup: CDR1 SNHLY, CDR2 FYNNEI. V was pared by 6 bases and J by 3 bases, with 5 bases of the junction left unmatched. This chain's CDR3 is CASRKERGGYNEQFF. In nucleotides, the CDR3 is TGTGCCAGCAGGAAGGAGCGGGGGGGCTACAATGAGCAGTTCTTC.

The chain uses TRBV7-9 and TRBJ2-3; possibly TRBD2 for D (6 bases). This CDR3 has 16 residues. Trimming cost V 2 bases and J 7 bases, with 19 bases left between them. Germline V gives CDR1 SEHNR, CDR2 FQNEAQ (reference sequence). CDR3 residues: CASSLTPLAWANTQYF. In DNA, the CDR3 is TGTGCCAGCAGCTTAACGCCACTAGCTTGGGCAAATACGCAGTATTTT.

This chain uses TRBV14 with TRBJ2-7, with 10 bases matching TRBD1. Germline trimming cut 2 bases from V and 6 bases from J; bases unmatched to any gene: 10. This CDR3 has 16 amino acids. Looked up from germline, CDR1 is SGHDN and CDR2 is FVKESK. The DNA of the CDR3 is TGTGCCAGCAGCCAACTTGGGACAGGGGTTCGGCGCGAGCAGTACTTC. Encoded protein: CASSQLGTGVRREQYF.

The rearrangement uses TRBV10-3 and TRBJ1-1; D is uncertain. The CDR3 extends over 13 amino acids. V lost 5 bases, J lost 5 bases, and 12 bases lay in between. Germline loops: CDR1 ENHRY, CDR2 SYGVKD. CDR3 loop: CAISPLGVTEAFF. The CDR3, as DNA: TGTGCCATCAGTCCCCTGGGAGTTACTGAAGCTTTCTTT.

J is TRBJ2-7 and V is TRBV4-1; TRBD2 matches 7 bases. This CDR3 is 13 amino acids long. The germline gives CDR1 MGHRA, CDR2 YSYEKL. After removal of 4 bases from V and 7 bases from J, the junction contained 7 bases not matched to a gene. CDR3 sequence: CASSLREVGEQYF. The CDR3 DNA reads TGCGCCAGCAGCCTACGGGAGGTGGGTGAGCAGTACTTC.

The chain carries TRBV6-5 and TRBJ2-7, with a weak D call TRBD2 (6 bases). V was pared by 0 bases and J by 5 bases, with 11 bases between. The CDR3 length is 14 residues. Germline V gene lookup returns CDR1 MNHEY and CDR2 SVGAGI. The CDR3 nucleotides read TGTGCCAGCAGTTACTCGGGACTGTCGCACGAGCAGTACTTC. This gives the protein CASSYSGLSHEQYF.

The chain recombines TRBV18 with TRBJ2-3, with TRBD2 matching over 9 bases. The CDR3 consists of 15 residues. Germline trimming cut 5 bases from V and 2 bases from J; bases unmatched to any gene: 5. Germline CDR1 KGHSH, CDR2 LQKENI. CDR3 DNA sequence: TGTGCCAGCTCAACCGTAGCGGGGGACACAGATACGCAGTATTTT. This gives the protein CASSTVAGDTDTQYF.

The chain links TRBV10-2 to TRBJ1-2; no definite D call. Germline V gene data show CDR1 as WSHSY and CDR2 as SAAADI. The CDR3 runs 12 residues. V was pared by 3 bases and J by 1 base, with 3 bases between. CDR3 sequence: CASSDNNYGYTF. The CDR3 nucleotides are TGCGCCAGCAGTGACAATAACTATGGCTACACCTTC.

This clone was observed a single time. V usage is TRBV2 and J usage is TRBJ2-5, with a weak D call TRBD2 (5 bases). This CDR3 region has 15 residues. Germline CDR1 and CDR2: SNHLY and FYNNEI. V lost 5 bases and J 4 bases, leaving 17 bases between the germline ends. The CDR3 DNA sequence: TGTGCCAGCAGTCCTGAAGGGAGTTACCTAGAGACCCAGTACTTC. It translates to CASSPEGSYLETQYF.

This chain uses TRBV28 with TRBJ1-4; 7 nucleotides line up with TRBD1. The CDR3 length is 14 residues. CDR1 MDHEN and CDR2 SYDVKM come from the germline V gene. The V segment lost 7 bases and the J segment 4 bases; nucleotides outside the gene matches: 6. The CDR3 is CASISQGGNEKLFF. The CDR3 nucleotides are TGTGCCAGCATTTCCCAGGGGGGTAATGAAAAACTGTTTTTT.

V is TRBV11-3 and J is TRBJ2-5, with D maybe TRBD1 (6 bases). Germline V CDR1 and CDR2: SGHNT, YENEEA. The CDR3 runs to 15 residues. V was pared by 0 bases and J by 4 bases, with 12 bases between. The CDR3 coding sequence is TGTGCCAGCAGCTTAGATAGCCAGGGGTCAGAGACCCAGTACTTC. It encodes CASSLDSQGSETQYF.